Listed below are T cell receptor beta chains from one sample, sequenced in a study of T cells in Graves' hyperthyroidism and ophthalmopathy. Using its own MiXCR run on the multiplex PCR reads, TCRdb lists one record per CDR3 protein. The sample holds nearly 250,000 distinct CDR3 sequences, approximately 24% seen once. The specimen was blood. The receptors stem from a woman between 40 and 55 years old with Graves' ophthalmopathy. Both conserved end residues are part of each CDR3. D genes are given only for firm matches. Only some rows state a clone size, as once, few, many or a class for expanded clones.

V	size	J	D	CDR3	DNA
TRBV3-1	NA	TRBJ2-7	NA	CASSPTEKPYEQYF	TGTGCCAGCAGCCCGACAGAGAAACCCTACGAGCAGTACTTC
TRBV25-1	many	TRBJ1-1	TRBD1	CASSITGGNTEAFF	TGTGCCAGCAGTATCACAGGGGGCAACACTGAAGCTTTCTTT
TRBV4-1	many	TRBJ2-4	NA	CASSQGNDIQYF	TGCGCCAGCAGCCAAGGAAATGACATTCAGTACTTC
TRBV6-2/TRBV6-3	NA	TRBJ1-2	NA	CASSYSTTEFNYGYTF	TGTGCCAGCAGTTACTCGACGACAGAATTTAACTATGGCTACACCTTC
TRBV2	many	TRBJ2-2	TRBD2	CASTEIRTSYTGELFF	TGTGCCAGCACCGAAATTAGGACTAGCTACACCGGGGAGCTGTTTTTT
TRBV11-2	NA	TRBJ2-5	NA	CASSPADGWAAQQETQYF	TGTGCCAGCAGCCCAGCCGACGGTTGGGCCGCCCAACAAGAGACCCAGTACTTC
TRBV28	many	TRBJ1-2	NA	CASSAAYGYTF	TGTGCCAGCAGTGCGGCATATGGCTACACCTTC
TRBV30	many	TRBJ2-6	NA	CAWSADSSGANVLTF	TGTGCCTGGAGCGCTGATAGCTCTGGGGCCAACGTCCTGACTTTC
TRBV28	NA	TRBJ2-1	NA	CASSFLAPNEQFF	TGTGCCAGCAGTTTTTTAGCTCCCAATGAGCAGTTCTTC
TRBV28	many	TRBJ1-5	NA	CASSPRQSGQPQHF	TGTGCCAGCAGTCCACGACAGTCAGGGCAGCCCCAGCATTTT
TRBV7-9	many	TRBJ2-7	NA	CASSRSGPYEQYF	TGTGCCAGCAGCCGTAGCGGTCCCTACGAGCAGTACTTC
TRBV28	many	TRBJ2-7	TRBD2	CASLSPWGLADSGPYEQYF	TGTGCCAGCCTCTCCCCGTGGGGACTAGCGGACTCCGGCCCCTACGAGCAGTACTTC
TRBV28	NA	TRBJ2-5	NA	CATKGVEGASETQYF	TGTGCCACCAAAGGGGTGGAGGGGGCTTCAGAGACCCAGTACTTC
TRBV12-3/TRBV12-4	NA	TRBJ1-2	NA	CASSQHSTGNYGYTF	TGTGCCAGCAGCCAGCATTCGACTGGTAACTATGGCTACACCTTC
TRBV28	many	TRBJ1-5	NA	CASSAHPHPQHF	TGTGCCAGCAGTGCCCACCCTCACCCCCAGCATTTT
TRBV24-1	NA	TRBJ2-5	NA	CATSGGPPETQYF	TGTGCCACCAGTGGCGGGCCACCAGAGACCCAGTACTTC
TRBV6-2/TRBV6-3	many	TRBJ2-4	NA	CASSSWGAKNIQYF	TGTGCCAGCAGTTCTTGGGGAGCCAAAAACATTCAGTACTTC
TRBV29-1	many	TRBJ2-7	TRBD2	CSVRDYSYEQYF	TGCAGCGTTCGGGACTACTCCTACGAGCAGTACTTC
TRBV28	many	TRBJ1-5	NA	CASSLPDSPNQPQHF	TGTGCCAGCAGTCTTCCCGACAGTCCCAATCAGCCCCAGCATTTT
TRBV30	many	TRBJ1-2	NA	CARSEGTPEAGYTF	TGTGCCCGGAGTGAAGGGACCCCAGAGGCTGGCTACACCTTC
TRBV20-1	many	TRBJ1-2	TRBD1	CSARDRDSHLNYGYTF	TGCAGTGCTAGAGACCGGGACAGCCACCTTAACTATGGCTACACCTTC
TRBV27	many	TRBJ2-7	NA	CASSLVAFAGEQYF	TGTGCCAGCAGTTTAGTAGCTTTCGCCGGCGAGCAGTACTTC
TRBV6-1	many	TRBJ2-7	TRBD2	CASSEPPAGEYF	TGTGCCAGCAGTGAACCCCCAGCGGGAGAGTACTTC
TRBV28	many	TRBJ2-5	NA	CAATGTKVRTQYF	TGTGCCGCCACCGGGACAAAAGTTCGGACCCAGTACTTC
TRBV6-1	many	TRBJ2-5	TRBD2	CASSASSGRETQYF	TGTGCCAGCAGTGCCTCTAGCGGGAGAGAGACCCAGTACTTC
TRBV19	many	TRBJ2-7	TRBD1	CASSIKGGVDRAHEQYF	TGTGCCAGTAGTATTAAGGGCGGCGTGGACAGGGCCCACGAGCAGTACTTC
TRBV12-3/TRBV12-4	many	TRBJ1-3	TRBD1	CASSLQGALDTIYF	TGTGCCAGCAGCCTACAGGGGGCCTTGGACACCATATATTTT
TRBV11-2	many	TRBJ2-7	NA	CASSLSERGSYEQYF	TGTGCCAGCAGCTTATCCGAAAGAGGCTCCTACGAGCAGTACTTC